These 7 T cell receptor beta chains were all obtained from the same sample, sequenced in a study of T cell clonality in common variable immunodeficiency. The table came from immunoSEQ multiplex PCR; TCRdb's copy has only in-frame clones and leaves some out. This sample comprises roughly 2,500 clones, none seen once only. Study-wide points: In common variable immunodeficiency, TCR beta chains reportedly carried fewer deletions and N-nucleotide insertions.

These receptors' antigens are unknown. Sequences were obtained from peripheral blood mononuclear cells. The receptors were sampled from a human donor with common variable immunodeficiency.

This clone was recorded at least ten times. The read ends 3 residues before the CDR3 terminus; that terminus is restored from the germline J gene. The V call is TRBV5-8, the J call TRBJ1-5; perhaps TRBD1 as D (5 bases). Trimming left V 2 bases short and J 3 bases short, with 12 bases between. The CDR3 spans 15 residues. The germline gives CDR1 SGHTS, CDR2 YDEGEE. The CDR3 spells CASSFGGDVNQPQHF. Incomplete CDR3 DNA: TGTGCCAGCAGCTTCGGGGGGGATGTCAATCAGCCC.

This clone was recorded many times. The DNA ends 3 residues before the CDR3 does, and the rest of the CDR3 is filled in from the germline J gene. This chain links TRBV4-2 with TRBJ1-1; a possible D gene is TRBD1 (5 bases). Trimming removed 4 bases at V and 4 bases at J, with 19 bases between. This CDR3 has 16 amino acids. Per germline, CDR1 LGHNA and CDR2 YNFKEQ. The part of the CDR3 DNA that was read is TGTGCCAGCAGCCCGGGGGTTAGGGGCGTAGGCACTGAA. Translated: CASSPGVRGVGTE. The whole CDR3 sequence is CASSPGVRGVGTEAFF.

This clone is judged medium-sized. Read sequence stops 3 residues before the CDR3 end, and the germline J gene provides the missing end. The chain carries TRBV9 and TRBJ1-4, with D tentatively TRBD1 (5 bases). Germline V gene lookup returns CDR1 SGDLS and CDR2 YYNGEE. With 4 bases removed from V and 3 bases from J, the gap between germline ends came to 19 bases. The CDR3 is 17 amino acids. Partial CDR3 DNA: TGTGCCAGCAGCCTGGTTCGGACAATCGGGCCTAATGAAAAA. Translating gives CASSLVRTIGPNEK. From start to end, the CDR3 is CASSLVRTIGPNEKLFF.

This clone has ten or more counts. At one of its ends the junction is not consistent with the germline gene, which may arise from a read error. The read is 3 residues too short to cover the CDR3 end, so that end is filled in from the germline J gene. The V gene is TRBV7-3, the J gene TRBJ2-7, with D perhaps matching TRBD2 (6 bases). The germline CDR1 and CDR2 sequences are SGHTA and FQGTGA. This CDR3 has 14 amino acids. CDR3 loop: CSSSLSSGAYEQYF. The sequenced CDR3 bases are TGTTCCAGCAGCTTATCCTCGGGGGCCTACGAG.

Relative to its sample, this clone is medium-sized (0.01 to 0.1%). The read falls 3 residues short of the CDR3 end, and the missing part is taken from the germline J gene. The chain joins TRBV19 to TRBJ2-3, with D perhaps matching TRBD2 (7 bases). The CDR3 has 14 residues. The ends were cut back, 5 bases at V and 7 bases at J, with 16 bases in the middle. CDR1 LNHDA and CDR2 SQIVND come from the germline V gene (reference sequence). CDR3 bases read: TGTGCCAGTAGTCTGGGGGGGGGCGACTATACG. Residues: CASSLGGGDYT. The whole CDR3 is CASSLGGGDYTQYF.

This clone is judged medium-sized. The CDR3 end lies 3 residues beyond the end of the read and is filled in from the germline J gene. This chain joins TRBV5-1 and TRBJ2-1; 12 bases agree with TRBD2. Germline values: CDR1 SGHRS, CDR2 YFSETQ. CDR3 length: 17 residues. The trim removed 4 bases at V and 4 bases at J, leaving 9 bases unmatched. The DNA read from the CDR3 is TGCGCCAGCAGCCTGAGGGCTAGCGGGGGGGCTTACAATGAG. This translates into CASSLRASGGAYNE. The CDR3 reads in full as CASSLRASGGAYNEQFF.

This clone rates as medium-sized. The read ends 3 residues shy of where the CDR3 ends; the end is completed using the germline J gene. The chain links TRBV19 to TRBJ1-1; D may be TRBD1 (5 bases). The CDR3 contains 15 residues. V was shortened by 3 bases and J by 7 bases, with 18 bases between the two germline ends. Germline CDR1 LNHDA, CDR2 SQIVND (reference sequence). The sequenced CDR3 bases are TGTGCCAGTAGTATTCGGCTCGGGGGGTTGGGTGAA. Translating gives CASSIRLGGLGE. The CDR3, in full, reads CASSIRLGGLGEAFF.